A selection of T cell receptor beta chains follows, all from one sample in a study of T cells in Graves' hyperthyroidism and ophthalmopathy. TCRdb ran MiXCR on the multiplex PCR reads and lists one entry per CDR3 protein. The sample includes hundreds of thousands of distinct CDR3 sequences, less than 15% of them seen just once. Sequenced input: blood. The receptors come from a woman aged 35 to 49 with Graves' hyperthyroidism. Each CDR3 is given with its conserved first and last residue. A D gene is named only where the DNA matches it firmly. Clone size is not always given. Where it is, it says once, few, many or a class for expanded clones.

CDR3aa,CDR3nt,j_gene,d_gene,len,abundance,v_gene
CASSRPSSGGAVGARGYEQYF,TGTGCCAGCAGCCGCCCCTCTTCGGGAGGGGCCGTTGGGGCTAGGGGATACGAGCAGTACTTC,TRBJ2-7,TRBD2,21,many,TRBV27
CASSLKAPGAGGVSEQFF,TGTGCCAGCAGCTTAAAAGCTCCCGGGGCAGGGGGGGTATCTGAGCAGTTCTTC,TRBJ2-1,.,18,.,TRBV7-3
CSARDDLRGEGNQPQHF,TGCAGTGCTAGAGATGACCTCAGGGGTGAGGGGAATCAGCCCCAGCATTTT,TRBJ1-5,.,17,.,TRBV20-1
CASAPAVGHPYEQYF,TGTGCCAGCGCCCCCGCTGTGGGACACCCCTACGAGCAGTACTTC,TRBJ2-7,.,15,many,TRBV28
CASSVFFTDTQYF,TGTGCCAGCAGCGTTTTCTTCACAGATACGCAGTATTTT,TRBJ2-3,.,13,many,TRBV9
CASSSIITGGDEQFF,TGCGCCAGCAGCTCCATAATCACAGGGGGCGATGAGCAGTTCTTC,TRBJ2-1,TRBD1,15,.,TRBV5-1
CATRDRSYEQYF,TGTGCCACCCGGGACAGGTCCTACGAGCAGTACTTC,TRBJ2-7,TRBD1,12,.,TRBV10-3
CASSRAWSRIGGSYEQYF,TGCGCCAGCAGCCGGGCGTGGAGTCGGATCGGGGGCTCCTACGAGCAGTACTTC,TRBJ2-7,.,18,.,TRBV4-1
CASSLERTGELFF,TGCGCCAGCAGCTTGGAGCGAACCGGGGAGCTGTTTTTT,TRBJ2-2,.,13,many,TRBV5-1
CASGVRDSLPETQYF,TGTGCCAGCGGTGTCCGGGACAGCCTGCCGGAGACCCAGTACTTC,TRBJ2-5,TRBD1,15,many,TRBV12-3/TRBV12-4
CASSSAIRGGPGTQYF,TGTGCCAGCAGCTCGGCGATTCGGGGAGGGCCCGGGACCCAGTACTTC,TRBJ2-5,TRBD2,16,many,TRBV9
CASSWEGSRTDTQYF,TGTGCCAGCAGTTGGGAAGGGTCCCGCACAGATACGCAGTATTTT,TRBJ2-3,.,15,many,TRBV28
CASSLSGNTDTQYF,TGTGCCAGCAGTTTATCGGGAAACACAGATACGCAGTATTTT,TRBJ2-3,.,14,many,TRBV28
CASSLPGKNEQYF,TGTGCCAGCAGTTTGCCGGGGAAGAACGAGCAGTACTTC,TRBJ2-7,.,13,many,TRBV28
CSASGLASSYEQYF,TGCAGTGCCAGTGGACTAGCGAGCTCCTACGAGCAGTACTTC,TRBJ2-7,TRBD2,14,many,TRBV20-1
CASSFTGLRTEAFF,TGTGCCAGCAGCTTTACGGGCCTGCGCACTGAAGCTTTCTTT,TRBJ1-1,.,14,few,TRBV5-5
CASGLVLPGNYGYTF,TGTGCTAGTGGTTTGGTTCTACCCGGGAACTATGGCTACACCTTC,TRBJ1-2,.,15,few,TRBV12-5
CSANRDRGQPQHF,TGCAGTGCTAACCGGGACAGGGGTCAGCCCCAGCATTTT,TRBJ1-5,TRBD1,13,many,TRBV20-1
CAITKTSGRIGNEQFF,TGTGCCATCACTAAGACTAGCGGGAGGATTGGCAATGAGCAGTTCTTC,TRBJ2-1,TRBD2,16,many,TRBV10-3
CASSTGTSKGNEQFF,TGTGCCAGCAGCACCGGGACTAGCAAGGGAAATGAGCAGTTCTTC,TRBJ2-1,TRBD2,15,few,TRBV9
CASSLAIGEAFF,TGTGCCAGCAGTTTAGCGATCGGTGAAGCTTTCTTT,TRBJ1-1,.,12,many,TRBV12-3/TRBV12-4
CASSLGAWNTEAFF,TGTGCCAGCAGTTTGGGGGCCTGGAACACTGAAGCTTTCTTT,TRBJ1-1,.,14,many,TRBV12-3/TRBV12-4
CASSLLQYTGELFF,TGTGCCAGCAGTCTTCTACAGTACACCGGGGAGCTGTTTTTT,TRBJ2-2,.,14,many,TRBV27
CASHEGLGPREQYF,TGCGCCAGCCACGAAGGCCTTGGGCCAAGGGAGCAGTACTTC,TRBJ2-7,.,14,many,TRBV5-1
CATSEGGRGCTF,TGTGCCACCTCGGAGGGGGGCAGGGGCTGCACCTTC,TRBJ1-2,.,12,.,TRBV28